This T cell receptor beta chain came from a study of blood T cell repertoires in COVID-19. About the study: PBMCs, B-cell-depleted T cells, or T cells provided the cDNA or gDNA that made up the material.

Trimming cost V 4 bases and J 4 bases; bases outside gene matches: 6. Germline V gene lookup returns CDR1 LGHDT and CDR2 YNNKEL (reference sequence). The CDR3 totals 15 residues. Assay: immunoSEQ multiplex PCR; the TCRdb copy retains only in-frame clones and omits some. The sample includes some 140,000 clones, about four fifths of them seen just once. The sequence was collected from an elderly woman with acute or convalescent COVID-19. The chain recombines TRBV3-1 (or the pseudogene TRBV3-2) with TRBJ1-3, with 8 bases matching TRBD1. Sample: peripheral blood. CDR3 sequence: CASSRQGASGNTIYF. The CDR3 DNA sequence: TGTGCCAGCAGCCGGCAGGGGGCGTCGGGAAACACCATATATTTT.